This T cell receptor beta chain stems from a study of monozygotic twins with inflammatory bowel disease. Whole-study results and caveats: In the analysis, different T cell subtypes could not be told apart. Some repertoire variability may stem from patients' differing immunosuppressive treatments.

TCRdb processed the 5' RACE reads again and assigns one entry to each CDR3 protein, with no DNA. The table lists 200,000 to 250,000 distinct CDR3 sequences. The CDR3 consists of 15 residues. Germline CDR1 reads ENHRY; CDR2 reads SYGVKD. A word on this clonotype: No antigen is known for it.

This chain joins TRBV10-3 and TRBJ2-7; the D call of TRBD1 rests on TCRdb alone, since no DNA is present to check it. The material sequenced was blood. The sequence came from a human donor with ulcerative colitis or Crohn's disease, or a healthy co-twin of an affected twin (not recorded which). The CDR3 sequence is CAISAGQKRIYEQYF.